This is a list of T cell receptor beta chains from one sample in a study of blood T cell repertoires in COVID-19. Measured with immunoSEQ multiplex PCR; TCRdb has only the in-frame clones, and not every one. The sample holds about 89,000 clones; about 91% are singletons and the top ten take over 0.35%. The sample consisted of peripheral blood. The receptor source for this set is a man aged 55 to 70 with acute or convalescent COVID-19. CDR3s include the opening cysteine and the closing phenylalanine or tryptophan. Fields, in order: V gene, CDR3 protein.

TRBV29-1	CSVRTGAGELFF
TRBV7-2	CASSLHGAGELFF
TRBV2	CATRDFSSTDTQYF
TRBV3-1/TRBV3-2	CASSQDRGIGGNSPLHF
TRBV6-5	CASRDRESNQPQHF
TRBV30	CAWSRDRGPQETQYF
TRBV5-4	CASSILGQGYEQYF
TRBV24-1	CATSDPGTSADNEQFF
TRBV2	CASSLSGGTVGYTF
TRBV19	CASSIRFSGVNQPQHF
TRBV2	CASRQGSYEQYF
TRBV6-5	CASTQAGGVSGELFF
TRBV7-3	CASSLRERGDPNEQFF
TRBV27	CASSLLGQGSYEQYF
TRBV7-6	CASSYTGTGGNEQFF
TRBV19	CAIWTGFGYTF
TRBV19	CASEDRVGTEAFF
TRBV6-5	CASSYRDRGSPLHF
TRBV7-8	CASSSVLRQGRNIQYF
TRBV7-2	CASSRTGTNTGELFF
TRBV24-1	CATLGEGYGYTF
TRBV13	CASSSGTGEAFF
TRBV7-2	CASSLTSAGEETQYF
TRBV3-1/TRBV3-2	CASSQMLQADTQYF
TRBV6-5	CASFDRGLRSTEAFF
TRBV7-2	CASSFASGGINYEQYF